This T cell receptor (beta chain) came from a study of T cell changes during pregnancy in multiple sclerosis. Germline values: CDR1 LGHNA, CDR2 YSLEER. V gave up 4 bases and J gave up 5 bases; unmatched junction bases: 4. This CDR3 has 14 residues. This clone was detected only a few times. The protocol was immunoSEQ multiplex PCR, while the TCRdb copy is restricted to in-frame clones and leaves out a portion. The table records about 40,000 clones, around 90% of them present only once. The receptor was isolated from a female donor with multiple sclerosis, enrolled in a pregnancy study. The input for sequencing was CD4+ T cells from peripheral blood mononuclear cells, taken before pregnancy. The V call is TRBV4-3, the J call TRBJ2-7; 11 positions match TRBD1. CDR3 region: CASSRGQGANEQYF. The CDR3 DNA is TGCGCCAGCAGCCGAGGACAGGGGGCTAACGAGCAGTACTTC.